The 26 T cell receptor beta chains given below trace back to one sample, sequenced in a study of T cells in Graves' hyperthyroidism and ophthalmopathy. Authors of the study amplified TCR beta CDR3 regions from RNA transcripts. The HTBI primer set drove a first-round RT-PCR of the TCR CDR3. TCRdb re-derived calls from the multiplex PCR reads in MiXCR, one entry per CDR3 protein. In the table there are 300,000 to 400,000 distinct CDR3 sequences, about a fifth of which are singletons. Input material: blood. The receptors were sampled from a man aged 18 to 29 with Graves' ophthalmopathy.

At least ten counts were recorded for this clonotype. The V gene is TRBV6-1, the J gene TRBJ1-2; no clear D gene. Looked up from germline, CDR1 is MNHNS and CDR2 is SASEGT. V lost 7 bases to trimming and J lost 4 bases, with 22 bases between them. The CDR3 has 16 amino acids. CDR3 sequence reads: CASTPTRWNTGYGYTF. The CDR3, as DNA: TGTGCCAGCACGCCCACCCGCTGGAATACGGGCTATGGCTACACCTTC.

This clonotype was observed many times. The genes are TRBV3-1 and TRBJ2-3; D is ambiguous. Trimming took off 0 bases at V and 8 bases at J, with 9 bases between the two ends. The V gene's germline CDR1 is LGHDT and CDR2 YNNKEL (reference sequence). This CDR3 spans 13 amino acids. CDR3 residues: CASSQESWVTQYF. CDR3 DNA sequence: TGTGCCAGCAGCCAAGAATCGTGGGTTACGCAGTATTTT.

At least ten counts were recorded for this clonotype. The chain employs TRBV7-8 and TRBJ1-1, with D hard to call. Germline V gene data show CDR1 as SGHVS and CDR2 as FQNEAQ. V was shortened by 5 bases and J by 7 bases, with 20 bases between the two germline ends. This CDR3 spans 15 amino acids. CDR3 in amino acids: CASSTRRGGSDEAFF. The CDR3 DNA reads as TGTGCCAGCAGCACCCGACGAGGCGGGAGCGATGAAGCTTTCTTT. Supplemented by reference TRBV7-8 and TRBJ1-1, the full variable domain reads GAGVSQSPRYKVAKRGQDVALRCDPISGHVSLFWYQQALGQGPEFLTYFQNEAQLDKSGLPSDRFFAERPEGSVSTLKIQRTQQEDSAVYLCASSTRRGGSDEAFFGQGTRLTVV.

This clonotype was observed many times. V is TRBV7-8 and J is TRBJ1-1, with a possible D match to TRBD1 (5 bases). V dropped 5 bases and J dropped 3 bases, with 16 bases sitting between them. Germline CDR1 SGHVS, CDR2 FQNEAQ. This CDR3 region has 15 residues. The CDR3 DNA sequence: TGTGCCAGCAGCCCCCGGACAAAGGTGGACACTGAAGCTTTCTTT. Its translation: CASSPRTKVDTEAFF.

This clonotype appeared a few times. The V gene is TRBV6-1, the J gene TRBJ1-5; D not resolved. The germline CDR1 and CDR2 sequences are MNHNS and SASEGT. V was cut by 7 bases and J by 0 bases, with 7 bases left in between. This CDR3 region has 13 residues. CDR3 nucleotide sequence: TGTGCCAGCAAACAGTATAGCAATCAGCCCCAGCATTTT. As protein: CASKQYSNQPQHF.

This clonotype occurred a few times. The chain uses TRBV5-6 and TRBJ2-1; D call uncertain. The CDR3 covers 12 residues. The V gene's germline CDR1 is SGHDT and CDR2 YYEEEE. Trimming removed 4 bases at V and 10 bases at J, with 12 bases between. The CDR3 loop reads CASSLTFGEQFF. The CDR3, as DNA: TGTGCCAGCAGCCTCACATTCGGGGAGCAGTTCTTC.

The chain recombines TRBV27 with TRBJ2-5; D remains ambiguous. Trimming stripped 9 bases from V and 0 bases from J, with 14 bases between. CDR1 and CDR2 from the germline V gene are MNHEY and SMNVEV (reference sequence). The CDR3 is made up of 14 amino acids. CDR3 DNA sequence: TGTGCCAGTAGGCTTAGCCGAGACCAAGAGACCCAGTACTTC. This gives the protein CASRLSRDQETQYF.

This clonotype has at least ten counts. In DNA, the CDR3 is TGTGCCAGCAGTGAAGCGCTGAGGGGGGATACGCAGTATTTT. This codes for CASSEALRGDTQYF. The J gene is TRBJ2-3, the V gene TRBV2, with a weak D call TRBD1 (6 bases). The CDR3 totals 14 residues. Germline values: CDR1 SNHLY, CDR2 FYNNEI. Trimming took off 0 bases at V and 6 bases at J, with 10 bases between the two ends.

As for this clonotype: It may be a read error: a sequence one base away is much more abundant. CDR3 coding DNA: TGTGCCAGCAGCGAGGACTATGGCTACACCTTC. Its protein product is CASSEDYGYTF. This chain uses TRBV7-9 with TRBJ1-2; D ambiguous. Germline lookup yields CDR1 SEHNR and CDR2 FQNEAQ (reference sequence). The V and J ends lost 5 bases and 3 bases respectively, with 4 bases between them. This CDR3 spans 11 amino acids.

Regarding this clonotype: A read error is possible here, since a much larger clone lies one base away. CDR3 nucleotide sequence: TGTGCCAGCGGTGCTCTCGGACGGCATGGCTACACCTTC. Translating gives CASGALGRHGYTF. The rearrangement joins TRBV2 to TRBJ1-2; D unclear. CDR3 length: 13 amino acids. Germline values: CDR1 SNHLY, CDR2 FYNNEI. V lost 8 bases, J lost 6 bases, and 16 bases lay in between.

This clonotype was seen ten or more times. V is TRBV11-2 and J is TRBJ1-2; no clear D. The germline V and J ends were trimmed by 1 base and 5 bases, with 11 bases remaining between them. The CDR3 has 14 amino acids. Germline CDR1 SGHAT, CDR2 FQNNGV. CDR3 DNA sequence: TGTGCCAGCAGCTTAGCATCCCAGATTTATGGCTACACCTTC. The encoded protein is CASSLASQIYGYTF.

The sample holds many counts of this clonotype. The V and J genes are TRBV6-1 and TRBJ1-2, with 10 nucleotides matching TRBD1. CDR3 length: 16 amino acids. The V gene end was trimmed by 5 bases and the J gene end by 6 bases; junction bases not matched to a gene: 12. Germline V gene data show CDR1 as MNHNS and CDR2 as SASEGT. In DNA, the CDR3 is TGTGCCAGCAGTATGCCCCCCGGGACAGGGGTGCATGGCTACACCTTC. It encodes CASSMPPGTGVHGYTF.

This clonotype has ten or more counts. The CDR3 coding sequence is TGTGCCACCAGCGGGGGGGAGGGCCCAGATACGCAGTATTTT. This codes for CATSGGEGPDTQYF. The gene calls are TRBV10-3 and TRBJ2-3; TRBD2 aligns across 10 bases. The CDR3 is made up of 14 amino acids. Germline values: CDR1 ENHRY, CDR2 SYGVKD. J lost 4 bases, V lost 10 bases, and 8 bases had no gene match.

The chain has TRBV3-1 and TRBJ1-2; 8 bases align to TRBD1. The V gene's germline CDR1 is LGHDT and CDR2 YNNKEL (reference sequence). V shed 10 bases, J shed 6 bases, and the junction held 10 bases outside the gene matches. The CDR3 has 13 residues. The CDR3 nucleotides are TGTGCCACCTACCGGACAGGGAAAGATGGCTACACCTTC. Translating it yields CATYRTGKDGYTF.

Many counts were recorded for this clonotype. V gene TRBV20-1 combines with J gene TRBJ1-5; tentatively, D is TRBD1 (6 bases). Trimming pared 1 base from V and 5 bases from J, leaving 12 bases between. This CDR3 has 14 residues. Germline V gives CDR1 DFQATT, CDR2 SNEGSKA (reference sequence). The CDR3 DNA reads TGCAGTGCTAGAGTTGGGGGGCACGATCAGCCCCAGCATTTT. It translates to CSARVGGHDQPQHF.

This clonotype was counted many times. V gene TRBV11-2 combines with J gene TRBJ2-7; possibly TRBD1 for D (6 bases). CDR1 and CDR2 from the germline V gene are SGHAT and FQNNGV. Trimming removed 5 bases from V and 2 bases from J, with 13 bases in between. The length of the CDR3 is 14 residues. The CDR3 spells CASSVGQPAYEQYF. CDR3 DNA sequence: TGTGCCAGCAGCGTAGGACAGCCTGCCTACGAGCAGTACTTC.

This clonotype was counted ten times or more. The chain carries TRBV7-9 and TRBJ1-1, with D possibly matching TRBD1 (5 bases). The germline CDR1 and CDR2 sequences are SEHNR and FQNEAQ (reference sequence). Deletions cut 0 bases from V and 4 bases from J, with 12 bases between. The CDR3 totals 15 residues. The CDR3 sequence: CASSLADQGGTEAFF. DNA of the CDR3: TGTGCCAGCAGCTTAGCGGATCAGGGCGGCACTGAAGCTTTCTTT.

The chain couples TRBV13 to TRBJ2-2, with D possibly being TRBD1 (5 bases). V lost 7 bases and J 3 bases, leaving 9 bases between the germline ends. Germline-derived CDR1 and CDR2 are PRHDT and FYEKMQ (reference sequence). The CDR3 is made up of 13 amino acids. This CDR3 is CASTMTDTGELFF. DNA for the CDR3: TGTGCCAGCACCATGACAGACACCGGGGAGCTGTTTTTT.

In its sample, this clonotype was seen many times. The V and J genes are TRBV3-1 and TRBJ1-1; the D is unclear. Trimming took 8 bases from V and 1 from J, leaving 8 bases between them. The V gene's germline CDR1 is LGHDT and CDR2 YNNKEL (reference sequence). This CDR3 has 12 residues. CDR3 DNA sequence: TGTGCCAGCGGATTGCGGAACACTGAAGCTTTCTTT. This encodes CASGLRNTEAFF.

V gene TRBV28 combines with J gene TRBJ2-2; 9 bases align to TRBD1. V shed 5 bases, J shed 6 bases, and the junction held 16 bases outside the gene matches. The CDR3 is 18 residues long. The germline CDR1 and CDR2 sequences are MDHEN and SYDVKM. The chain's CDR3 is CASSPPPPRQGVAGELFF. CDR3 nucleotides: TGTGCCAGCAGTCCCCCCCCTCCACGACAGGGGGTGGCCGGGGAGCTGTTTTTT. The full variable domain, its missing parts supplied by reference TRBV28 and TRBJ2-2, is DVKVTQSSRYLVKRTGEKVFLECVQDMDHENMFWYRQDPGLGLRLIYFSYDVKMKEKGDIPEGYSVSREKKERFSLILESASTNQTSMYLCASSPPPPRQGVAGELFFGEGSRLTVL.

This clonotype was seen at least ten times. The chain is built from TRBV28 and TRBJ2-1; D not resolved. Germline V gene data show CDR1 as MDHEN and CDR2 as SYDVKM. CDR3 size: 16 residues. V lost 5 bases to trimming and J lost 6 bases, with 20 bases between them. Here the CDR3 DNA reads TGTGCCAGCAGTAGCCTGACGCTTTCGACGGGCAATGAGCAGTTCTTC. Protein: CASSSLTLSTGNEQFF. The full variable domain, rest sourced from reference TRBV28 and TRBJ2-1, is DVKVTQSSRYLVKRTGEKVFLECVQDMDHENMFWYRQDPGLGLRLIYFSYDVKMKEKGDIPEGYSVSREKKERFSLILESASTNQTSMYLCASSSLTLSTGNEQFFGPGTRLTVL.

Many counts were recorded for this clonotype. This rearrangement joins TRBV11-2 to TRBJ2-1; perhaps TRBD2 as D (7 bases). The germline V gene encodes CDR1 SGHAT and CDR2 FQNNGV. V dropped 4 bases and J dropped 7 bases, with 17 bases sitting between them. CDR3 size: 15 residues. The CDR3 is CASSSPRGGGNEQFF. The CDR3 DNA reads TGTGCCAGCAGCTCACCTAGGGGGGGGGGTAATGAGCAGTTCTTC. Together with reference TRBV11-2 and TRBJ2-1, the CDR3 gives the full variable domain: EAGVAQSPRYKIIEKRQSVAFWCNPISGHATLYWYQQILGQGPKLLIQFQNNGVVDDSQLPKDRFSAERLKGVDSTLKIQPAKLEDSAVYLCASSSPRGGGNEQFFGPGTRLTVL.

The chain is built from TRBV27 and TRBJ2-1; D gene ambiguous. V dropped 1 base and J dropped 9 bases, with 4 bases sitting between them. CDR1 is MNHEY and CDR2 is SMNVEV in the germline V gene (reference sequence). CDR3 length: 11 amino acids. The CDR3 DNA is TGTGCCAGCAGTTTATTCGGTGAGCAGTTCTTC. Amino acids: CASSLFGEQFF.

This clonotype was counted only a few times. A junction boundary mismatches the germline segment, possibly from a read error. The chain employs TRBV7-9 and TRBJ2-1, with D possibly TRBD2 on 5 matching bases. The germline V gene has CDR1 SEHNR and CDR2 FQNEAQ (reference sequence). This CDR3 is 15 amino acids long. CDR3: CASGRTASSYNEQSF. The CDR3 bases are TGTGCCAGCGGACGGACTGCCAGCTCCTACAATGAGCAGTCCTTC. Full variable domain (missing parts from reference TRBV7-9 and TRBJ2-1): DTGVSQNPRHKITKRGQNVTFRCDPISEHNRLYWYRQTLGQGPEFLTYFQNEAQLEKSRLLSDRFSAERPKGSFSTLEIQRTEQGDSAMYLCASGRTASSYNEQSFGPGTRLTVL.

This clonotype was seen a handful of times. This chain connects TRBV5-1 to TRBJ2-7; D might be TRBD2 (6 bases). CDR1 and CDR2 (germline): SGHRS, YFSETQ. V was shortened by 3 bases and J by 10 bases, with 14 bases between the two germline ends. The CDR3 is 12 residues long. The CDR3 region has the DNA TGCGCCAGCAGCTGGGGGACGGGAGATCAGTACTTC. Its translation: CASSWGTGDQYF.

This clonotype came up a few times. CDR3 protein: CASSESGTEAFF. CDR3 DNA: TGCGCCAGCAGTGAGTCGGGCACTGAAGCTTTCTTT. V and J are TRBV10-1 and TRBJ1-1; D unclear. Germline V lookup: CDR1 WNHNN, CDR2 SYGVQD (reference sequence). The CDR3 extends over 12 amino acids. Trimming took 0 bases from V and 4 from J, leaving 3 bases between them.